This record looks at one TCR beta chain sequence and its context. Original processing methods: Reference gene primer amplification gave nucleated cell count estimates. Clones were read by immunoSEQ multiplex PCR, and TCRdb kept only the in-frame ones, dropping some. That table supplies the V and J calls and clone size; D and trimming were determined from the DNA. The table includes roughly 200,000 clones, 90% detected once. The data stem from a study of blood T cell repertoires in COVID-19. Study summary: Acute-phase and convalescent COVID-19 samples originated in the United States, Italy and Spain. From T cells, B-cell-depleted T cells, or PBMCs came the material, which was cDNA or gDNA.

The J segment lost 5 bases and the V segment lost 6 bases, leaving 8 bases of the junction unmatched. Germline V gene sequence: CDR1 SEHNR, CDR2 FQNEAQ (reference sequence). This CDR3 is built from 15 residues. The sequenced sample was peripheral blood. This chain connects TRBV7-9 to TRBJ1-5; 9 nucleotides line up with TRBD1. This TCR derives from a man over 45 with acute or convalescent COVID-19. The chain's CDR3 is CASSHGTGLHQPQHF. CDR3 nucleotide sequence: TGTGCCAGCAGTCACGGGACAGGGTTACATCAGCCCCAGCATTTT.